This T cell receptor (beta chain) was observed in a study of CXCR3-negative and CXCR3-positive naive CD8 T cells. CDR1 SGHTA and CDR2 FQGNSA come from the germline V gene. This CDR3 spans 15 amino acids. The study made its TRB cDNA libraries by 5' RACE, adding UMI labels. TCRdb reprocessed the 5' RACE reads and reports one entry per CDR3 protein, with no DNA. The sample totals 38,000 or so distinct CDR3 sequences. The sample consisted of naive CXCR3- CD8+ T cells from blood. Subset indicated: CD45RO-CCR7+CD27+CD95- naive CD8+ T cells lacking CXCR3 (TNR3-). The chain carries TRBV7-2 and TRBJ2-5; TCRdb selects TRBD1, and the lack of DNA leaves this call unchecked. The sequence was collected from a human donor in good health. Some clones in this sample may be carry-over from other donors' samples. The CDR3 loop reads CASSLLSGGYETQYF.